Below, 9 T cell receptor beta chains from the same sample are listed, as sequenced in a study of cytomegalovirus exposure and HLA in healthy donors. Using immunoSEQ multiplex PCR, the repertoire was profiled, and TCRdb retains in-frame clones only, with some absent. The table shows 150,000 to 170,000 clones, with about 86% occurring only once. What was sequenced was PBMCs. The receptor set was obtained from a human donor in good health.

The chain is built from TRBV7-8 and TRBJ1-6; D unresolved. The CDR3 is 14 residues long. Germline loops: CDR1 SGHVS, CDR2 FQNEAQ. The V gene lost 1 base and the J gene lost 9 bases, with 10 bases spanning the gap. The DNA for the CDR3 is TGTGCCAGCAGCTTAGATACGGGAATTTCACCCCTCCACTTT. Translating it yields CASSLDTGISPLHF.

The chain employs TRBV4-3 and TRBJ1-1; D ambiguous. This CDR3 is 16 amino acids long. V dropped 1 base and J dropped 3 bases, with 15 bases sitting between them. Germline-derived CDR1 and CDR2 are LGHNA and YSLEER. The CDR3 loop is CASSQGIGSVYTEAFF. The CDR3 coding sequence is TGCGCCAGCAGCCAAGGGATTGGGAGTGTTTACACTGAAGCTTTCTTT.

This chain uses TRBV5-1 with TRBJ1-5; 10 nucleotides agree with TRBD1. The CDR3 is 15 amino acids. Germline CDR1 reads SGHRS; CDR2 reads YFSETQ. Trimming took 4 bases from V and 4 from J; bases not matched to a gene: 5. As DNA, the CDR3 is TGCGCCAGCAGCCCTGGGACAGGGGATAATCAGCCCCAGCATTTT. Translated: CASSPGTGDNQPQHF.

This chain links TRBV11-2 with TRBJ2-7; D is ambiguous. The CDR3 has 11 residues. Per germline, CDR1 SGHAT and CDR2 FQNNGV. With 2 bases removed from V and 6 bases from J, the gap between germline ends came to 5 bases. The CDR3 loop reads CASSLLSEQYF. CDR3 nucleotide sequence: TGTGCCAGCAGCTTACTCTCCGAGCAGTACTTC.

The V call is TRBV19, the J call TRBJ1-2; D might be TRBD1 (5 bases). Germline CDR1 LNHDA, CDR2 SQIVND (reference sequence). Deletions cut 3 bases from V and 7 bases from J, with 12 bases between. The CDR3 is made up of 13 amino acids. The chain's CDR3 is CASSMAQGIGYTF. Here the CDR3 DNA reads TGTGCCAGTAGTATGGCGCAGGGTATTGGCTACACCTTC.

This clone was picked up one time. The V and J genes are TRBV30 and TRBJ1-1; D may be TRBD1 (5 bases). From germline, CDR1 is GTSNPN and CDR2 SVGIG (reference sequence). V gave up 1 base and J gave up 3 bases, with 9 bases separating them. This CDR3 spans 13 amino acids. CDR3 protein: CAWSEAGHTEAFF. CDR3 sequence (DNA): TGTGCCTGGAGTGAGGCAGGGCACACTGAAGCTTTCTTT. The full variable domain, its missing parts supplied by reference TRBV30 and TRBJ1-1, is SQTIHQWPATLVQPVGSPLSLECTVEGTSNPNLYWYRQAAGRGLQLLFYSVGIGQISSEVPQNLSASRPQDRQFILSSKKLLLSDSGFYLCAWSEAGHTEAFFGQGTRLTVV.

For the CDR3, the DNA is TGCAGCGTTGAAGATCGCCGGCGGGCGGTGGGCTCAGATACGCAGTATTTT. Protein product: CSVEDRRRAVGSDTQYF. The chain employs TRBV29-1 and TRBJ2-3; D might be TRBD2 (5 bases). The CDR3 runs to 17 residues. V was cut by 0 bases and J by 4 bases, with 20 bases left in between. CDR1 SQVTM and CDR2 ANQGSEA come from the germline V gene.

The chain uses TRBV4-1 and TRBJ1-2, with D uncertain. The ends were cut back, 3 bases at V and 4 bases at J, with 6 bases in the middle. CDR1 and CDR2 (germline): MGHRA, YSYEKL. CDR3 length: 12 residues. CDR3 amino acids: CASSHDTYGYTF. The CDR3, as DNA: TGCGCCAGCAGCCACGACACCTATGGCTACACCTTC.

V is TRBV9 and J is TRBJ2-7, with a possible D match to TRBD2 (6 bases). V shed 0 bases and J shed 6 bases, with 13 bases lying between them. Germline CDR1 and CDR2: SGDLS and YYNGEE. CDR3 length equals 14 residues. CDR3 region: CASSVGSGPAEQYF. The CDR3 nucleotides are TGTGCCAGCAGCGTAGGAAGCGGGCCGGCCGAGCAGTACTTC. Full variable domain (rest looked up from reference TRBV9 and TRBJ2-7): DSGVTQTPKHLITATGQRVTLRCSPRSGDLSVYWYQQSLDQGLQFLIQYYNGEERAKGNILERFSAQQFPDLHSELNLSSLELGDSALYFCASSVGSGPAEQYFGPGTRLTVT.